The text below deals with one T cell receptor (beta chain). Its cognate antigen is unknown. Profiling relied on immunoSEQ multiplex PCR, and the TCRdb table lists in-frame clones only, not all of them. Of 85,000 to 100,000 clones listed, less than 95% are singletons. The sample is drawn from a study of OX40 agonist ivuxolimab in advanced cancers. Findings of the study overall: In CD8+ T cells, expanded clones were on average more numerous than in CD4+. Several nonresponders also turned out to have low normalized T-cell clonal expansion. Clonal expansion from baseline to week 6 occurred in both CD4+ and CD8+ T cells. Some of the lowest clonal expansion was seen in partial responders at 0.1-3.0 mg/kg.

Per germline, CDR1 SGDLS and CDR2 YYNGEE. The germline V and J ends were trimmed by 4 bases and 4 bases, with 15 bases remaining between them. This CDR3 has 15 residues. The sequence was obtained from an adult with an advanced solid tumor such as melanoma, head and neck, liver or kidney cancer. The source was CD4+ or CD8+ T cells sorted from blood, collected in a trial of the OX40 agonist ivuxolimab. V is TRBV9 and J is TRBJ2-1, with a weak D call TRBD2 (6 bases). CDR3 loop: CASSPLGGVYNEQFF. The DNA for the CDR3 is TGTGCCAGCAGCCCCTTGGGGGGAGTATACAATGAGCAGTTCTTC.